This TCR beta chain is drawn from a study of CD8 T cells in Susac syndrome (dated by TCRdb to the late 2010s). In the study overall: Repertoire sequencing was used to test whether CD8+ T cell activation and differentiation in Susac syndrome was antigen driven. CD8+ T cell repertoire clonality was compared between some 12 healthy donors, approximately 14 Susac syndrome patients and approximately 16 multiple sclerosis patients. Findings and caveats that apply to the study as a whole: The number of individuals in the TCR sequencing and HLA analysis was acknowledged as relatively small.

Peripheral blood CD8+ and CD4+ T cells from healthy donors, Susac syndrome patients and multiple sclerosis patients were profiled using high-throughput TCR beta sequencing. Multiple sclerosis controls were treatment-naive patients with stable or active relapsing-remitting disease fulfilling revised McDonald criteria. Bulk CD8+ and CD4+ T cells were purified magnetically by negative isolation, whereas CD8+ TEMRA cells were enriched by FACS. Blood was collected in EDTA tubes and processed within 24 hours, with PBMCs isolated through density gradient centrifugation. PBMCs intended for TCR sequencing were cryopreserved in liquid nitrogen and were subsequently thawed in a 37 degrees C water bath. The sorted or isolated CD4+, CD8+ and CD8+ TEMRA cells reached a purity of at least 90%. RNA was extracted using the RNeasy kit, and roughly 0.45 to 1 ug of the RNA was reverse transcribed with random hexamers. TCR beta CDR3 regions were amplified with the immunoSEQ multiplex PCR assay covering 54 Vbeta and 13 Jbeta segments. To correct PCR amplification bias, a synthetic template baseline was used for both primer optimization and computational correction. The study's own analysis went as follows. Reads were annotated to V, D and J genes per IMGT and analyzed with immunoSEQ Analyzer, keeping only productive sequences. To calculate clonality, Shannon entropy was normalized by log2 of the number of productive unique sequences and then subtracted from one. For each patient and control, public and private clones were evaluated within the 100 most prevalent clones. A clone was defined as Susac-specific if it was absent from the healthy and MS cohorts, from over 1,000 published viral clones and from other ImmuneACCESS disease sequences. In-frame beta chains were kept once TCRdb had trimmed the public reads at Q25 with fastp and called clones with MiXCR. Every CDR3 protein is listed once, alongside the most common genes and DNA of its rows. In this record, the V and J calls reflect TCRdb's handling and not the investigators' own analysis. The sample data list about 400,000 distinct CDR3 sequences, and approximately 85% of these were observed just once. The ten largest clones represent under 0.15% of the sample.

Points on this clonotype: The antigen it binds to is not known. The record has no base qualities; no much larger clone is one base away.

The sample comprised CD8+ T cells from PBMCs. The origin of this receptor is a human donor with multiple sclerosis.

Read as DNA, the sequence is TGTGCCAGCAGCCCAGACGGGCCTCTCTCCTACGAGCAGTACTTC. Its protein product is CASSPDGPLSYEQYF. The chain links TRBV27 with TRBJ2-7, with the D gene too uncertain to name. The CDR3 starts with the cysteine, ends with the phenylalanine, and has 15 residues. The sequence is cut down to CDR3 DNA, 45 bases in frame from base 1. The V and J ends are trimmed by 6 bases and 0 bases, leaving 15 bases between them. From a lookup of the germline V gene (reference sequence), CDR1 and CDR2 are MNHEY and SMNVEV.